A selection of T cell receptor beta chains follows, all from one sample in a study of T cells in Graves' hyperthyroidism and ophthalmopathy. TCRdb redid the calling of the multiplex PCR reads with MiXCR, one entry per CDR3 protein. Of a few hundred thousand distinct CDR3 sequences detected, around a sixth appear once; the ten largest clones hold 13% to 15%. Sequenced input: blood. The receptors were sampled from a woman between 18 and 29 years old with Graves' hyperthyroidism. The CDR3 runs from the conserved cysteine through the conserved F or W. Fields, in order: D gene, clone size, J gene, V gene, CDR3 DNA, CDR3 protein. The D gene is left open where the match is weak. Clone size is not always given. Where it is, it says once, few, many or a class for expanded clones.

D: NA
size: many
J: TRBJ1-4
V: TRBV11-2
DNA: TGTGCCAGCAGCTTAAGCGGGGGGGCAACTAATGAAAAACTGTTTTTT
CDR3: CASSLSGGATNEKLFF

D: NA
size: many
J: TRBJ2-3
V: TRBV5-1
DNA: TGCGCCAGCAGCCTTACGGACCAGTCGGTGGCCGATACGCAGTATTTT
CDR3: CASSLTDQSVADTQYF

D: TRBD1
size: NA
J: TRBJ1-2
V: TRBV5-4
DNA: TGTGCCAGCAGCACGGGACAGGCCACCTATGGCTACACCTTC
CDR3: CASSTGQATYGYTF

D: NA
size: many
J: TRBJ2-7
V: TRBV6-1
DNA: TGTGCCAGCCGATTAACAACTAGCTCCGAGCAGTACTTC
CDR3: CASRLTTSSEQYF

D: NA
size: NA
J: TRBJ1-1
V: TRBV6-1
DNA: TGTGCCAGCAGGATAAGGGACTTCCCAACTGAAGCTTTCTTT
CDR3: CASRIRDFPTEAFF

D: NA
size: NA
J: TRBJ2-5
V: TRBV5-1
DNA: TGCGCCAGCGAGGGGTACGGGGAAGAGACCCAGTACTTC
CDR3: CASEGYGEETQYF

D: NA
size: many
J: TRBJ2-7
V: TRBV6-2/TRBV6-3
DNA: TGTGCCAGCAGTTACCGGGTTCCCTTCGACGAGCAGTACTTC
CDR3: CASSYRVPFDEQYF

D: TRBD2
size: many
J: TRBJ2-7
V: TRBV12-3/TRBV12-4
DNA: TGTGCCAGCAGTCAAAGAAGGCGGGAGGACCTAACCTACGAGCAGTACTTC
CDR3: CASSQRRREDLTYEQYF

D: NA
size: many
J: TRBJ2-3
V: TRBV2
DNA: TGTGCCAGCAGTGGGTTTATCACAGATACGCAGTATTTT
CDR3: CASSGFITDTQYF

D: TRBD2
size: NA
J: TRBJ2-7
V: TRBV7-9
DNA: TGTGCCAGCAGCTTTACTAGCGGGGGGGACGAGCAGTACTTC
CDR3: CASSFTSGGDEQYF

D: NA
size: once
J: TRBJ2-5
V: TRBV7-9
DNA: TGTGCCAGCAGCCCCCCGGACACCCAAGAGACCCAGTACTTC
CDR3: CASSPPDTQETQYF

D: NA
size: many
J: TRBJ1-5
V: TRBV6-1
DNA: TGTGCCAGCAGTGAGGTTCCGGCAGGGAACCCTAGCAATCAGCCCCAGCATTTT
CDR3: CASSEVPAGNPSNQPQHF

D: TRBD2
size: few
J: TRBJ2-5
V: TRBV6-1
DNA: TGTGCCAGCACCGAAACGGGAGGCCAAGAGACCCAGTACTTC
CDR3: CASTETGGQETQYF

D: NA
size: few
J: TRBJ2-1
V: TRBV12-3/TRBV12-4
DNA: TGTGCCAGCAGTCAAATGCGGGTCTCGCACAATGAGCAGTTCTTC
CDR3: CASSQMRVSHNEQFF

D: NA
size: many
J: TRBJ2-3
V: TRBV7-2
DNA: TGTGCCAGCAGCAGGGGGGGGGCGACAGATACGCAGTATTTT
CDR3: CASSRGGATDTQYF

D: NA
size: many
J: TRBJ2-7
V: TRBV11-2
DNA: TGTGCCAGCAGCTTAGATATCGCAGGCTACGAGCAGTACTTC
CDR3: CASSLDIAGYEQYF

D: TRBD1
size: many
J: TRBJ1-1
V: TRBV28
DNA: TGTGCCAGCAGTGCATACAGGGGGATGAACACTGAAGCTTTCTTT
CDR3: CASSAYRGMNTEAFF

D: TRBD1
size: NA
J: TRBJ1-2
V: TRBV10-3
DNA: TGTGCCATCAAAGAGGACAGGGATGGGGGCTATGGCTACACCTTC
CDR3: CAIKEDRDGGYGYTF

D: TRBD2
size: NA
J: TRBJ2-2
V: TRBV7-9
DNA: TGTGCCAGCACCATGACTAGCGGGAGCCTTAACACCGGGGAGCTGTTTTTT
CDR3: CASTMTSGSLNTGELFF

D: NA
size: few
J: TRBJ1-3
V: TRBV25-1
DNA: TGTGCCAGCAGTGAACTCTTGACAGACTCTGGAAACATCATATATTTT
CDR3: CASSELLTDSGNIIYF

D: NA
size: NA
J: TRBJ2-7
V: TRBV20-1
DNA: TGCAGTGCTAGAGCCGGGTTCGACGAGCAGTACTTC
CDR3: CSARAGFDEQYF

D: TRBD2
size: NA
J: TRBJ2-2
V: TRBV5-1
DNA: TGCGCCAGCAGCTTGTGGCCTAGCGGGAGCAGCGCCGGGGAGCTGTTTTTT
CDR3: CASSLWPSGSSAGELFF

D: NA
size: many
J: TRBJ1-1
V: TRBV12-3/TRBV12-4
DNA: TGTGCCAGCAGTGCCCGTGGCAGGGTCACTGAAGCTTTCTTT
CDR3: CASSARGRVTEAFF

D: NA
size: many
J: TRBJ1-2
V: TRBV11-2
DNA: TGTGCCAGCAGCTCGGGACGGAATGGCTACACCTTC
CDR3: CASSSGRNGYTF

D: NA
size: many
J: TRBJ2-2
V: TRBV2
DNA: TGTGCCAGCAGTCCTCACACGGGCACCGGGGAGCTGTTTTTT
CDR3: CASSPHTGTGELFF

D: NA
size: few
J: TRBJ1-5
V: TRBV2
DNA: TGTGCCAGCAGTGGTAGGAGGGGACCTTGGGATCAGCCCCAGCATTTT
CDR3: CASSGRRGPWDQPQHF

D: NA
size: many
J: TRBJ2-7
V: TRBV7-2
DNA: TGTGCCAGCAGCTTAGTGTCCGGGACCACCTACGAGCAGTACTTC
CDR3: CASSLVSGTTYEQYF

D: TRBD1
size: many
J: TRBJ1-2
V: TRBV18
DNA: TGTGCCAGCTCACAGATGGACAGGGCTGACGGCTACACCTTC
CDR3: CASSQMDRADGYTF

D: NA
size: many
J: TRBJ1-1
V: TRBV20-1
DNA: TGCAGTGCTAGCCGTCCGGGACAGAACACTGAAGCTTTCTTT
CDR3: CSASRPGQNTEAFF

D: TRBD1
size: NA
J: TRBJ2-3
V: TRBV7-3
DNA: TGTGCCAGCAGATTAGGACAGGGGTTCGCAGATACGCAGTATTTT
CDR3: CASRLGQGFADTQYF

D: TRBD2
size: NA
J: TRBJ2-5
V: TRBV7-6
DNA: TGTGCCAGCAGCCCACCCCTGGGACTAGGGGTCGAAGAGACCCAGTACTTC
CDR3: CASSPPLGLGVEETQYF